A selection of T cell receptor beta chains follows, all from one sample in a study of cytomegalovirus exposure and HLA in healthy donors. Clones were read by immunoSEQ multiplex PCR, and TCRdb kept only the in-frame ones, dropping some. This sample carries fewer than 200,000 clones, more than 80% of them seen once, and the ten largest clones take around 0.8%. The sequenced sample consisted of PBMCs. The receptors stem from a young woman in good health and CMV-seronegative. Both conserved end residues are part of each CDR3. A D gene is named only where the DNA matches it firmly. Size is stated for part of the rows, as once, few or many counts, or as a class when the clone is expanded.

CDR3 protein: CASRGVDGSSYEQYF; CDR3 DNA: TGTGCCAGCAGAGGAGTCGACGGGAGCTCCTACGAGCAGTACTTC; V gene: TRBV6-5; J gene: TRBJ2-7; D gene: -; clone size: -
CDR3 protein: CASSRNSNTGELFF; CDR3 DNA: TGTGCCAGTAGCCGTAATTCGAACACCGGGGAGCTGTTTTTT; V gene: TRBV19; J gene: TRBJ2-2; D gene: -; clone size: -
CDR3 protein: CASSRRTSGSPEQYF; CDR3 DNA: TGTGCCAGCAGTCGAAGGACTAGCGGGTCCCCCGAGCAGTACTTC; V gene: TRBV2; J gene: TRBJ2-7; D gene: TRBD2; clone size: -
CDR3 protein: CASSFGLAGVGTQYF; CDR3 DNA: TGTGCCAGCAGCTTCGGGCTAGCGGGAGTCGGGACCCAGTACTTC; V gene: TRBV7-2; J gene: TRBJ2-5; D gene: TRBD2; clone size: -
CDR3 protein: CATSHRGDTEAFF; CDR3 DNA: TGTGCCACCAGCCACCGAGGAGACACTGAAGCTTTCTTT; V gene: TRBV15; J gene: TRBJ1-1; D gene: -; clone size: -
CDR3 protein: CASRPGGGMGYTF; CDR3 DNA: TGTGCCAGCAGGCCCGGCGGGGGAATGGGCTACACCTTC; V gene: TRBV7-9; J gene: TRBJ1-2; D gene: -; clone size: -
CDR3 protein: CAASGEGFVQYF; CDR3 DNA: TGTGCTGCTTCGGGGGAGGGTTTTGTGCAGTACTTC; V gene: TRBV30; J gene: TRBJ2-7; D gene: TRBD2; clone size: -
CDR3 protein: CASSLSRANEKLFF; CDR3 DNA: TGCGCCAGCAGCTTGTCCAGGGCGAATGAAAAACTGTTTTTT; V gene: TRBV5-1; J gene: TRBJ1-4; D gene: -; clone size: -
CDR3 protein: CASSTPQGLSETQYF; CDR3 DNA: TGCGCCAGCAGTACTCCACAGGGGCTATCGGAGACCCAGTACTTC; V gene: TRBV5-1; J gene: TRBJ2-5; D gene: TRBD1; clone size: -
CDR3 protein: CASSGTSGKNTDTQYF; CDR3 DNA: TGTGCCAGTAGTGGGACTAGCGGGAAAAACACAGATACGCAGTATTTT; V gene: TRBV19; J gene: TRBJ2-3; D gene: TRBD2; clone size: -
CDR3 protein: CASSLVFRQETQYF; CDR3 DNA: TGCGCCAGCAGCTTGGTATTCAGACAAGAGACCCAGTACTTC; V gene: TRBV5-1; J gene: TRBJ2-5; D gene: -; clone size: -
CDR3 protein: CASSLGGSGAGAFF; CDR3 DNA: TGCGCCAGCTCCTTGGGGGGTAGCGGGGCGGGAGCTTTCTTT; V gene: TRBV5-1; J gene: TRBJ1-1; D gene: -; clone size: -
CDR3 protein: CASSPGLEATGELFF; CDR3 DNA: TGCGCCAGCAGCCCCGGGTTGGAGGCCACCGGGGAGCTGTTTTTT; V gene: TRBV5-1; J gene: TRBJ2-2; D gene: -; clone size: few
CDR3 protein: CASSLGLAGYNEQFF; CDR3 DNA: TGTGCCAGCAGTCTCGGGTTAGCGGGGTACAATGAGCAGTTCTTC; V gene: TRBV27; J gene: TRBJ2-1; D gene: TRBD2; clone size: -
CDR3 protein: CASSDRQGPNTGELFF; CDR3 DNA: TGTGCCAGCAGTGACCGACAGGGGCCAAACACCGGGGAGCTGTTTTTT; V gene: TRBV6-1; J gene: TRBJ2-2; D gene: TRBD1; clone size: -
CDR3 protein: CASRTGTRREQFF; CDR3 DNA: TGTGCCAGTAGGACCGGGACTAGGCGCGAGCAGTTCTTC; V gene: TRBV19; J gene: TRBJ2-1; D gene: TRBD2; clone size: -
CDR3 protein: CASSFGLAPKETQYF; CDR3 DNA: TGCGCCAGCAGCTTTGGACTAGCTCCCAAAGAGACCCAGTACTTC; V gene: TRBV5-1; J gene: TRBJ2-5; D gene: TRBD2; clone size: -
CDR3 protein: CASSLGGGKGEQYF; CDR3 DNA: TGTGCCAGCAGTCTAGGGGGGGGCAAGGGGGAGCAGTACTTC; V gene: TRBV27; J gene: TRBJ2-7; D gene: -; clone size: -
CDR3 protein: CASSDLAGGPATGELFF; CDR3 DNA: TGCGCCAGCAGTGACCTAGCGGGAGGGCCGGCTACCGGGGAGCTGTTTTTT; V gene: TRBV10-2; J gene: TRBJ2-2; D gene: TRBD2; clone size: -
CDR3 protein: CSVDRGKHEAFF; CDR3 DNA: TGCAGCGTTGACAGGGGGAAGCATGAAGCTTTCTTT; V gene: TRBV29-1; J gene: TRBJ1-1; D gene: TRBD1; clone size: few
CDR3 protein: CASTHLGGLAYEQYF; CDR3 DNA: TGTGCCAGCACCCATTTAGGCGGGCTGGCCTACGAGCAGTACTTC; V gene: TRBV27; J gene: TRBJ2-7; D gene: -; clone size: -
CDR3 protein: CASSLGHSYEQYF; CDR3 DNA: TGTGCCAGCAGTCTGGGGCATTCCTACGAGCAGTACTTC; V gene: TRBV5-6; J gene: TRBJ2-7; D gene: -; clone size: -
CDR3 protein: CASSFSPDSPGGGEQYF; CDR3 DNA: TGTGCCAGCAGCTTTAGCCCCGACAGCCCCGGGGGGGGCGAGCAGTACTTC; V gene: TRBV7-9; J gene: TRBJ2-7; D gene: TRBD2; clone size: once
CDR3 protein: CASSFAGLAYEQYF; CDR3 DNA: TGTGCCAGCAGTTTTGCGGGACTAGCCTACGAGCAGTACTTC; V gene: TRBV28; J gene: TRBJ2-7; D gene: TRBD2; clone size: -
CDR3 protein: CASSSGPSGGGDTQYF; CDR3 DNA: TGTGCCAGCAGTTCTGGACCCAGCGGGGGGGGCGATACGCAGTATTTT; V gene: TRBV5-4; J gene: TRBJ2-3; D gene: TRBD2; clone size: -
CDR3 protein: CASSLELDRKASF; CDR3 DNA: TGTGCCAGCAGCCTCGAGCTAGACAGGAAAGCTTCCTTT; V gene: TRBV5-6; J gene: TRBJ1-1; D gene: -; clone size: -
CDR3 protein: CASSRVYEQYF; CDR3 DNA: TGTGCCAGCAGTAGAGTGTACGAGCAGTACTTC; V gene: TRBV2; J gene: TRBJ2-7; D gene: -; clone size: -
CDR3 protein: CASNIAGGPRETQYF; CDR3 DNA: TGTGCCAGCAATATAGCGGGAGGGCCTCGGGAGACCCAGTACTTC; V gene: TRBV27; J gene: TRBJ2-5; D gene: TRBD2; clone size: -
CDR3 protein: CASSEAGVYRDGNQPQHF; CDR3 DNA: TGTGCCAGCAGTGAGGCCGGAGTATACAGGGATGGCAATCAGCCCCAGCATTTT; V gene: TRBV2; J gene: TRBJ1-5; D gene: -; clone size: -
CDR3 protein: CSVAGQGNYGYTF; CDR3 DNA: TGCAGCGTGGCGGGACAGGGAAACTATGGCTACACCTTC; V gene: TRBV29-1; J gene: TRBJ1-2; D gene: TRBD1; clone size: -
CDR3 protein: CASSPAGDSYEQYF; CDR3 DNA: TGCGCCAGCAGCCCAGCGGGAGACTCCTACGAGCAGTACTTC; V gene: TRBV10-1; J gene: TRBJ2-7; D gene: TRBD2; clone size: -
CDR3 protein: CASSYEGYEAFF; CDR3 DNA: TGTGCCAGCAGCTATGAGGGATACGAAGCTTTCTTT; V gene: TRBV28; J gene: TRBJ1-1; D gene: -; clone size: once
CDR3 protein: CASSTRRLAGSYNEQFF; CDR3 DNA: TGTGCCAGCAGCACGAGGAGACTAGCGGGCTCCTACAATGAGCAGTTCTTC; V gene: TRBV13; J gene: TRBJ2-1; D gene: TRBD2; clone size: -
CDR3 protein: CASSLLGGWRDTEAFF; CDR3 DNA: TGTGCCAGCAGCTTACTTGGGGGTTGGAGGGACACTGAAGCTTTCTTT; V gene: TRBV7-8; J gene: TRBJ1-1; D gene: -; clone size: few
CDR3 protein: CASSRDRGSQETQYF; CDR3 DNA: TGTGCCAGCAGCCGGGACAGGGGGTCCCAAGAGACCCAGTACTTC; V gene: TRBV7-6; J gene: TRBJ2-5; D gene: TRBD1; clone size: -
CDR3 protein: CASSEGNRGEKLFF; CDR3 DNA: TGTGCCAGTAGTGAAGGGAACAGGGGCGAAAAACTGTTTTTT; V gene: TRBV19; J gene: TRBJ1-4; D gene: TRBD1; clone size: once
CDR3 protein: CASSQPPGGIQYF; CDR3 DNA: TGCGCCAGCAGCCAACCCCCGGGGGGCATTCAGTACTTC; V gene: TRBV4-1; J gene: TRBJ2-4; D gene: TRBD2; clone size: -
CDR3 protein: CASSPPSQPQHF; CDR3 DNA: TGTGCCAGCAGCCCGCCCAGTCAGCCCCAGCATTTT; V gene: TRBV7-2; J gene: TRBJ1-5; D gene: -; clone size: -
CDR3 protein: CASSMRESAVYGYTF; CDR3 DNA: TGTGCCAGTAGTATGAGGGAATCGGCCGTCTATGGCTACACCTTC; V gene: TRBV19; J gene: TRBJ1-2; D gene: -; clone size: -
CDR3 protein: CASSPTGTAGNTIYF; CDR3 DNA: TGTGCCAGCAGCCCTACCGGGACAGCTGGAAACACCATATATTTT; V gene: TRBV6-1; J gene: TRBJ1-3; D gene: TRBD1; clone size: few
CDR3 protein: CASSLYGGGRYGYTF; CDR3 DNA: TGTGCCAGCAGTTTATATGGGGGGGGAAGGTATGGCTACACCTTC; V gene: TRBV28; J gene: TRBJ1-2; D gene: -; clone size: -
CDR3 protein: CASSAGNQPQHF; CDR3 DNA: TGTGCCAGCAGCGCAGGCAATCAGCCCCAGCATTTT; V gene: TRBV28; J gene: TRBJ1-5; D gene: -; clone size: -
CDR3 protein: CASSSSGQEQYF; CDR3 DNA: TGTGCCAGCAGTTCGTCCGGACAGGAACAGTACTTC; V gene: TRBV28; J gene: TRBJ2-4; D gene: TRBD1; clone size: -
CDR3 protein: CASSYSWGLGNTQYF; CDR3 DNA: TGTGCCAGCAGTTACTCTTGGGGGCTGGGGAATACGCAGTATTTT; V gene: TRBV6-5; J gene: TRBJ2-3; D gene: -; clone size: -
CDR3 protein: CAPRRSGTANYGYTF; CDR3 DNA: TGTGCCCCCCGCCGGTCCGGGACAGCTAACTATGGCTACACCTTC; V gene: TRBV6-5; J gene: TRBJ1-2; D gene: TRBD1; clone size: -